The sequence of this T cell receptor (beta chain) was determined in a study of cytomegalovirus exposure and HLA in healthy donors. The PCR employed 60 Vbeta primers together with 13 Jbeta primers. Assay used: immunoSEQ multiplex PCR; TCRdb lists only in-frame clones, some missing. In the table there are hundreds of thousands of clones, 85% to 90% of which are singletons. V was pared by 1 base and J by 5 bases, with 14 bases between. Per germline, CDR1 SGHTA and CDR2 FQGNSA. The CDR3 sequence is 15 residues long. The sequence was collected from a woman in her late teens or twenties in good health and CMV-seronegative. The chain uses TRBV7-2 and TRBJ2-5, with D perhaps TRBD2 (5 bases). Sequencing was performed on PBMCs. The CDR3 sequence is CASSLGVGAMETQYF. CDR3 coding DNA: TGTGCCAGCAGCTTAGGGGTGGGAGCTATGGAGACCCAGTACTTC. The entire variable domain, with the rest obtained from reference TRBV7-2 and TRBJ2-5, is as follows: GAGVSQSPSNKVTEKGKDVELRCDPISGHTALYWYRQSLGQGLEFLIYFQGNSAPDKSGLPSDRFSAERTGGSVSTLTIQRTQQEDSAVYLCASSLGVGAMETQYFGPGTRLLVL.